The present TCR beta chain was sequenced within a study of immune heterogeneity within non-small cell lung tumors. Study findings and constraints: Between one patient and another, high-frequency T-cell receptor beta clonotypes were largely distinct.

This clonotype is judged medium-sized. What it recognizes is unknown. Each sample used approximately 550 ng of genomic DNA from bulk tumor tissue. Biopsy collection occurred during surgery, with several far-apart biopsies per primary tumor. Patients underwent curative surgery for untreated, newly diagnosed non-small cell lung cancer. A multiplex PCR containing 32 V primers and 13 J primers was used to amplify TCR beta CDR3. TCRdb re-called the multiplex PCR reads with MiXCR, one entry per CDR3 protein. The table records about 2,600 distinct CDR3 sequences, roughly 18% of them present only once. V lost 7 bases to trimming and J lost 4 bases, with 8 bases between them. This CDR3 is built from 12 residues. Germline V gene sequence: CDR1 SGHRS, CDR2 YFSETQ.

The sequence was obtained from a woman between 50 and 59 years old with non-small cell lung cancer. V usage is TRBV5-1 and J usage is TRBJ2-2, with D tentatively TRBD1 (6 bases). Sequenced sample: lung tumor tissue. Here the CDR3 DNA reads TGCGCCAGCCACAGGGCCACCGGGGAGCTGTTTTTT. Encoded protein: CASHRATGELFF.